This entry is about one T cell receptor (beta chain). In the study's own analysis: Using reference gene primer amplification, nucleated cell counts were estimated. Data came from immunoSEQ multiplex PCR; TCRdb stores just in-frame clones and leaves some out. The V and J calls and clone size are taken from that table; D and trimming were inferred from the DNA. Of 90,000 to 150,000 clones listed, roughly nine tenths are singletons. The data originate from a study of blood T cell repertoires in COVID-19. Study as a whole: COVID-19 samples collected from the United States, Italy and Spain covered acute and convalescent phases. PBMCs, B-cell-depleted T cells, or T cells provided the cDNA or gDNA that made up the material.

CDR1 and CDR2 (germline): SGHAT, FQNNGV. The CDR3 runs 14 residues. V lost 1 base, J lost 5 bases, and 3 bases stayed unmatched. The receptor was isolated from a man between 65 and 85 years old with active or convalescent COVID-19. Sequenced input: peripheral blood. The chain uses TRBV11-2 and TRBJ1-1; 8 nucleotides align to TRBD1. CDR3 amino acids: CASSLVRGRTEAFF. CDR3 bases: TGTGCCAGCAGCTTAGTCAGGGGGCGGACTGAAGCTTTCTTT.